This TCR beta chain is from a study of cytomegalovirus exposure and HLA in healthy donors. CDR3 length: 13 amino acids. The germline CDR1 and CDR2 sequences are SEHNR and FQNEAQ (reference sequence). The V gene lost 8 bases and the J gene lost 6 bases, with 16 bases spanning the gap. PCR amplification relied on 60 Vbeta primers (plus 13 Jbeta primers). TCRdb's table, derived via immunoSEQ multiplex PCR, lists solely in-frame clones and lacks some. The sample shows a few hundred thousand clones, about 80% of them seen only once. The clonotype comes from a woman aged 55-69 years in good health and CMV-seropositive. The material sequenced was PBMCs. The chain joins TRBV7-9 to TRBJ1-1; no definite D call. Written as DNA, the CDR3 is TGTGCCAGCCGACCGGGAGATGGTGCTGAAGCTTTCTTT. Translation gives CASRPGDGAEAFF.